This T cell receptor (beta chain) was observed in a study of T cell changes during pregnancy in multiple sclerosis. Assay used: immunoSEQ multiplex PCR; TCRdb lists only in-frame clones, some missing. The sample lists under 85,000 clones; over 75% were seen once. CDR1 and CDR2 from the germline V gene are PRHDT and FYEKMQ (reference sequence). The ends were cut back, 3 bases at V and 4 bases at J, with 7 bases in the middle. The CDR3 is 12 amino acids. This specimen consisted of CD4+ T cells from peripheral blood mononuclear cells, obtained in the third trimester of pregnancy. The TCR was taken from a female donor in good health, enrolled as a control in a pregnancy study. The gene calls are TRBV13 and TRBJ2-7; D is unresolved. CDR3: CASSFEVYEQYF. The CDR3 bases are TGTGCCAGCAGCTTTGAGGTATACGAGCAGTACTTC.